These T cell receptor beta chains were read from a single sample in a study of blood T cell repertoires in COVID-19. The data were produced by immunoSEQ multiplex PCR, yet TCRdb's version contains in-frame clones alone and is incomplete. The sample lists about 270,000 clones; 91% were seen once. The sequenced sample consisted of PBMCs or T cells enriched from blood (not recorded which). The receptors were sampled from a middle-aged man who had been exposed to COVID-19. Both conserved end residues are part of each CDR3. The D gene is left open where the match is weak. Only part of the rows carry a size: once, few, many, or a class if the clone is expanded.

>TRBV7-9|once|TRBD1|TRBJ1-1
TGTGCCAGCAGCCTTACTGGACAGGGGAACACTGAAGCTTTCTTT
CASSLTGQGNTEAFF
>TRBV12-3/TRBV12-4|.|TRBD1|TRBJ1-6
TGTGCCAGCACCGGGACAGTTAATTCACCCCTCCACTTT
CASTGTVNSPLHF
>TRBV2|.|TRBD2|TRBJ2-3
TGTGCCAGCAGTGTGGGTAGCGGGAGATTGACAGATACGCAGTATTTT
CASSVGSGRLTDTQYF
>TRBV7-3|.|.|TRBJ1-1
TGTGCCAGCAGCTCGACAGAGAACACTGAAGCTTTCTTT
CASSSTENTEAFF
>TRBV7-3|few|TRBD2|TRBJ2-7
TGTGCCAGCAGCCCCGGCGGGAGCTCCTACGAGCAGTACTTC
CASSPGGSSYEQYF
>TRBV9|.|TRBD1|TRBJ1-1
TGTGCCAGCAGCGGTACAGGGGTGGGCACTGAAGCTTTCTTT
CASSGTGVGTEAFF
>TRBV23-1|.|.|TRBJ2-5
TGCGCCAGCAGTCACCCTCGAGAGGTGCGGCAAGAGACCCAGTACTTC
CASSHPREVRQETQYF
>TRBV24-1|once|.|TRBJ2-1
TGTGCCACCAGTGCCCCACCCGGATCTAGCGTTAGGTACAATGAGCAGTTCTTC
CATSAPPGSSVRYNEQFF
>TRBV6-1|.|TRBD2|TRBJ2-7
TGTGCCAGCAGTGACGGGCGGGAGGGCCGCAACGAGCAGTACTTC
CASSDGREGRNEQYF
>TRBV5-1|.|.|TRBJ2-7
TGCGCCAGCAGCTTTTCAGGGAACTACGAGCAGTACTTC
CASSFSGNYEQYF
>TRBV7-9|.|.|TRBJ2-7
TGTGCCAGCAGCTTTTTGGAGAGCTCCTACGAGCAGTACTTC
CASSFLESSYEQYF
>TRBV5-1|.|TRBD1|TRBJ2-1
TGCGCCAGCAGCCGTGACAGGGGGATAATCTATGAGCAGTTCTTC
CASSRDRGIIYEQFF
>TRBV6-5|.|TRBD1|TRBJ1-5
TGTGCCAGCCAACAGGGGGCCCAGCCCCAGCATTTT
CASQQGAQPQHF
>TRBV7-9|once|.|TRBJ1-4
TGTGCCAGCCAGAACACACGGGGAGTTGGTGAAAAACTGTTTTTT
CASQNTRGVGEKLFF
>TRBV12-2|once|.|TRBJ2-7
TGTGCAAGTCGCTACCGACTAGCGGGACTTTACTCCTACGAGCAGTACTTC
CASRYRLAGLYSYEQYF
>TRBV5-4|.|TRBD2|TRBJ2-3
TGTGCCAGCAGCTTGGGACTAGCGGGAGGTGATACGCAGTATTTT
CASSLGLAGGDTQYF
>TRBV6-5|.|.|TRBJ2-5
TGTGCCGGGAGATTGGACGGGCAAGAGACCCAGTACTTC
CAGRLDGQETQYF
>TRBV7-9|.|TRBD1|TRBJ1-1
TGTGCCAGCAGCCCAGGGACAGCGAGTGAAGCTTTCTTT
CASSPGTASEAFF
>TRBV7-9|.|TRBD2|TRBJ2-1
TGTGCCAGTGGGACTAGCGGAATGCAGTTCTTC
CASGTSGMQFF
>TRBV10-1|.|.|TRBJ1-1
TGCGCCAGCAGTGAGTCGATAGCCTCGAACACTGAAGCTTTCTTT
CASSESIASNTEAFF
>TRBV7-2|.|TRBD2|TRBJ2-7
TGTGCCAGCAGCTCGGGACTAGCTATAACCTACGAGCAGTACTTC
CASSSGLAITYEQYF
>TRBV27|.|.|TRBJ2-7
TGTGCCAGCAGTGGTATAGGTTCGGGCGAGCAGTACTTC
CASSGIGSGEQYF
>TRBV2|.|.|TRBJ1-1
TGTGCCAGCAGTGAGGGGGCGTTGAACACTGAAGCTTTCTTT
CASSEGALNTEAFF
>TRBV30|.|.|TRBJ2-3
TGTGCCTGGTTGGGGCCGCCCCAAAATACGCAGTATTTT
CAWLGPPQNTQYF
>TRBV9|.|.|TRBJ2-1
TGTGCCAGCAGCTTTCCCCGACAGGAGACCGAGAATGAGCAGTTCTTC
CASSFPRQETENEQFF
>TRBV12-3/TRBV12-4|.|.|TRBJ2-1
TGTGCCAGCAGCCGGTACAATGAGCAGTTCTTC
CASSRYNEQFF
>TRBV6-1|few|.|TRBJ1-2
TGTGCCAGCAGTGAACTAGGGGACTATGGCTACACCTTC
CASSELGDYGYTF
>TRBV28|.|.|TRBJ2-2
TGTGCCAGCAGTCCATCGCCTTGGACAGTCACCGGGGAGCTGTTTTTT
CASSPSPWTVTGELFF
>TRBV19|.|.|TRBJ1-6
TGTGCCAGTAGTACGCAGGGCCCCAATTCACCCCTCCACTTT
CASSTQGPNSPLHF